This T cell receptor (beta chain) was obtained from a study of regulatory T cells in long-lasting Graves disease. Noted time point: newly diagnosed GD, antithyroid drugs for less than 3 months. The authors made the TCR library using RNA they extracted from PBMCs. The TCR beta library used iRepertoire HTBI primers with Arm-PCR amplification of CDR3. Each CDR3 protein is one row after TCRdb ran MiXCR on the multiplex PCR reads. This sample has about 440,000 distinct CDR3 sequences, with about a sixth found just once. This clonotype was counted between two and nine times. This CDR3 is built from 14 residues. Trimming pared 2 bases from V and 0 bases from J, leaving 5 bases between. CDR1 MNHEY and CDR2 SMNVEV come from the germline V gene (reference sequence). This same sample was also taken into another study, of T cells in Graves' hyperthyroidism and ophthalmopathy.

The TCR was taken from a woman aged 18-29 years with Graves disease. Sequencing used peripheral blood mononuclear cells (PBMCs), obtained at new diagnosis, from a patient treated with antithyroid drugs. The V and J genes are TRBV27 and TRBJ2-1; D not resolved. This chain's CDR3 is CASSLETSYNEQFF. The CDR3 DNA reads TGTGCCAGCAGTTTAGAGACCTCCTACAATGAGCAGTTCTTC.